This T cell receptor beta chain was identified in a study of blood T cell repertoires in COVID-19. Study information: The analysed material was cDNA or gDNA that came from T cells, B-cell-depleted T cells, or PBMCs.

The V and J ends lost 5 bases and 5 bases, in that order; junction bases with no gene match: 10. This CDR3 comprises 16 residues. Germline V gene data show CDR1 as SGHTA and CDR2 as FQGNSA. The participants were between about 18 and 90 years old and came from roughly 24 US areas. Before being deemed recovered, Cohort 3 donors had two negative PCRs, clearance, or symptom resolution. Assay: immunoSEQ multiplex PCR; the TCRdb copy retains only in-frame clones and omits some. Among almost 250,000 clones listed, about 89% were seen once. This receptor was identified in a woman aged 25-40 years who had recovered from COVID-19. The sample taken for sequencing was PBMCs or T cells enriched from blood (not recorded which). This chain connects TRBV7-2 to TRBJ2-2; 8 positions match TRBD2. The CDR3 DNA is TGTGCCAGCAGCCAAACCTCTGGCGGGGGGACCGGGGAGCTGTTTTTT. Translation gives CASSQTSGGGTGELFF.